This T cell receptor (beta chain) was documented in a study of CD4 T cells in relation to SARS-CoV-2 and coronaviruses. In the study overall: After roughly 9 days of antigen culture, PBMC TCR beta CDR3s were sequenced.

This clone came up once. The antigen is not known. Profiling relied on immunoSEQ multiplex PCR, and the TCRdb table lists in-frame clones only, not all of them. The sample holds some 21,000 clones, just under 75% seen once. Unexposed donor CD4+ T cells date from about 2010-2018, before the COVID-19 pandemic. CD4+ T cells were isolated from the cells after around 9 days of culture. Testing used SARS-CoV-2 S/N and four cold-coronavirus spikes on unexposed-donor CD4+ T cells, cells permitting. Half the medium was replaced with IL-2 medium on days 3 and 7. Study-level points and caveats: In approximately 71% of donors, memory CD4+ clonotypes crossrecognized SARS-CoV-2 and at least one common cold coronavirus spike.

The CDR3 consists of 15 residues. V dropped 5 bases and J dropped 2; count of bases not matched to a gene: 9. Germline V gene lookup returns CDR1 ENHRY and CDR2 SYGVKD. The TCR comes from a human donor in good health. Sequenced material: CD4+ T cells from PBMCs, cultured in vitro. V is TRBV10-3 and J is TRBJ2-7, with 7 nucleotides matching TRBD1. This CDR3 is CAISKMQGETYEQYF. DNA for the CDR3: TGTGCCATCAGTAAGATGCAGGGGGAGACCTACGAGCAGTACTTC.